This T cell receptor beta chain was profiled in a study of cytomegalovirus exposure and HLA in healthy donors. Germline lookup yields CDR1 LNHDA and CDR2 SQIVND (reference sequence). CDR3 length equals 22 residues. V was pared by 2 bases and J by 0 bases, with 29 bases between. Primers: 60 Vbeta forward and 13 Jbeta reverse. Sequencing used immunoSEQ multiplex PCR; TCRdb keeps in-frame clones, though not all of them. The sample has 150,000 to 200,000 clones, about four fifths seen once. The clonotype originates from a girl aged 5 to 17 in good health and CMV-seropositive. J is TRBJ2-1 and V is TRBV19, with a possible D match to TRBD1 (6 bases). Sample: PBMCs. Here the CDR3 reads CASSIRSGWRTDTYLSYNEQFF. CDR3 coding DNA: TGTGCCAGTAGTATAAGATCCGGTTGGCGGACAGATACTTACCTCTCCTACAATGAGCAGTTCTTC.